This T cell receptor beta chain is from a study of blood T cell repertoires in COVID-19. Study overall: Material from acute and convalescent COVID-19 was sourced from the United States, Italy and Spain. Sample material is recorded as cDNA or gDNA derived from T cells, B-cell-depleted T cells, or PBMCs.

CDR3 length: 12 amino acids. V lost 6 bases to trimming and J lost 8 bases, with 13 bases between them. In the source study's methods: It was from reference gene primer amplification that nucleated cell counts were estimated. TCRdb's table, derived via immunoSEQ multiplex PCR, lists solely in-frame clones and lacks some. V, J and clone size are taken as reported in that table, and D and trimming were inferred from the DNA itself. The sample contains approximately 88,000 clones, over 60% of which appear only once. The chain employs TRBV12-3 or TRBV12-4 and TRBJ1-2; D gene unclear. This receptor was identified in an elderly woman with active or convalescent COVID-19. Sequenced sample: peripheral blood. CDR3: CASSGSGWGYTF. CDR3 sequence (DNA): TGTGCCAGCAGCGGCTCAGGATGGGGCTACACCTTC.